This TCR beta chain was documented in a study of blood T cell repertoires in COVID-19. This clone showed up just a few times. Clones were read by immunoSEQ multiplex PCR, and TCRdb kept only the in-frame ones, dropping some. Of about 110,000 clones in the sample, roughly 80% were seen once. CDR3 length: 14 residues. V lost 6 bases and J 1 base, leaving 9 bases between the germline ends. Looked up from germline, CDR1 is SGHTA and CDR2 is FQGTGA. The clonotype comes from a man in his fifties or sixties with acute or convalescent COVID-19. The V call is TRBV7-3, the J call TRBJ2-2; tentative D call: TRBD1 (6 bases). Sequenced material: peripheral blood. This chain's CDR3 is CASRRTENTGELFF. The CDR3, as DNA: TGTGCCAGCAGAAGGACAGAGAACACCGGGGAGCTGTTTTTT.